Included here is one TCR beta chain sequence, with context. Its specificity is unknown. The CDR3 length is 17 residues. CDR1 and CDR2 (germline): SEHNR, FQNEAQ (reference sequence). V was cut by 5 bases and J by 0 bases, with 18 bases left in between. The data stem from a study of T cell responses to AZD1222 COVID-19 vaccine. Findings of the study overall: Females outnumbered males among donors, who were mostly white British; clonal diversity was possibly underestimated. Seropositive at baseline were only five or six AZD1222 recipients.

Method: immunoSEQ multiplex PCR; TCRdb's copy keeps in-frame clones and lacks some. Of approximately 100,000 clones in the sample, less than 90% were seen once. The sequence was collected from an adult in good health. This chain uses TRBV7-9 with TRBJ2-3, with D possibly TRBD1 on 6 matching bases. The specimen comprised peripheral blood, sampled on day 0 of AZD1222 vaccination. CDR3 region: CASSLLQGEESTDTQYF. CDR3 DNA: TGTGCCAGCAGCCTCCTACAGGGAGAGGAAAGCACAGATACGCAGTATTTT.